The 32 T cell receptor beta chains in this list originate from one sample, sequenced in a study of CD8 T cells in ankylosing spondylitis. Study-level findings and limits: Seemingly distinctive of ankylosing spondylitis blood was a TCR beta motif formed by eight highly homologous variants.

Antigen specificity for these receptors is unknown. In TCRdb, the 5' RACE reads were re-called with MiXCR into one record per CDR3 protein. The sample includes some 400,000 distinct CDR3 sequences, about a fifth of them seen just once. Sequencing was carried out using blood, either unsorted or a sorted T cell fraction (not recorded which). The receptor set was obtained from a male donor with ankylosing spondylitis.

This clonotype was seen a handful of times. This chain uses TRBV28 with TRBJ1-2; D remains unclear. The CDR3 is made up of 12 amino acids. With 2 bases removed from V and 9 bases from J, the gap between germline ends came to 10 bases. Germline CDR1 and CDR2: MDHEN and SYDVKM. CDR3 DNA sequence: TGTGCCAGCAGTTTACTAAATCTGAGCTACACCTTC. Translating gives CASSLLNLSYTF.

This clonotype was seen at least ten times. The J gene is TRBJ1-6, the V gene TRBV3-1, with 7 nucleotides matching TRBD1. The germline gives CDR1 LGHDT, CDR2 YNNKEL (reference sequence). V trimming: 4 bases; J trimming: 10 bases; junction bases outside the gene matches: 13. The CDR3 loop spans 16 amino acids. The CDR3 nucleotides read TGTGCCAGCAGCCCAAGGACAGGCCTGAGACGATCACCCCTCCACTTT. This translates into CASSPRTGLRRSPLHF. Based on the CDR3 plus reference TRBV3-1 and TRBJ1-6, the full variable domain is DTAVSQTPKYLVTQMGNDKSIKCEQNLGHDTMYWYKQDSKKFLKIMFSYNNKELIINETVPNRFSPKSPDKAHLNLHINSLELGDSAVYFCASSPRTGLRRSPLHFGNGTRLTVT.

The rearrangement joins TRBV5-1 to TRBJ2-1; D is perhaps TRBD1 (6 bases). Germline V CDR1 and CDR2: SGHRS, YFSETQ. There are 16 residues in the CDR3. V lost 4 bases, J lost 7 bases, and 21 bases lay in between. DNA for the CDR3: TGCGCCAGCAGCCCGGCCCCCGGGACAACTTCTAATGAGCAGTTCTTC. The encoded protein is CASSPAPGTTSNEQFF.

This clonotype was detected a few times. The rearrangement uses TRBV27 and TRBJ1-5; tentatively, D is TRBD1 (5 bases). CDR1 MNHEY and CDR2 SMNVEV come from the germline V gene (reference sequence). This CDR3 comprises 14 residues. V was shortened by 5 bases and J by 4 bases, with 12 bases between the two germline ends. The DNA of the CDR3 is TGTGCCAGCAGTAGACAAGGGGAGAATCAGCCCCAGCATTTT. It yields the protein CASSRQGENQPQHF.

The CDR3 bases are TGTGCCAGCTCACCTGGCCAGGGGACCTGGGAGCTGTTTTTT. It translates to CASSPGQGTWELFF. The gene calls are TRBV18 and TRBJ2-2, with D perhaps matching TRBD1 (6 bases). Deletions cut 3 bases from V and 9 bases from J, with 14 bases between. This CDR3 region has 14 residues. Germline CDR1 and CDR2: KGHSH and LQKENI.

The sample holds a few counts of this clonotype. V is TRBV11-2 and J is TRBJ2-7, with D tentatively TRBD1 (6 bases). The CDR3 runs to 15 residues. The V end lost 1 base, the J end lost 3 bases, and 13 bases lay between the germline ends. Germline V CDR1 and CDR2: SGHAT, FQNNGV. The chain's CDR3 is CASSLGNRGGYEQYF. The CDR3 nucleotides read TGTGCCAGCAGCTTAGGAAACAGAGGGGGCTACGAGCAGTACTTC.

V gene TRBV29-1 combines with J gene TRBJ2-3, with 10 bases matching TRBD2. This CDR3 spans 14 amino acids. After removal of 7 bases from V and 2 bases from J, the junction contained 6 bases not matched to a gene. Germline CDR1 and CDR2: SQVTM and ANQGSEA. In DNA, the CDR3 is TGCAGCGGGGTTAGCGGGAGGCCCACAGATACGCAGTATTTT. Amino acids: CSGVSGRPTDTQYF.

Only a few counts were recorded for this clonotype. This chain links TRBV7-2 with TRBJ2-3; D not certain. Germline values: CDR1 SGHTA, CDR2 FQGNSA. The germline V and J ends were trimmed by 4 bases and 4 bases, with 12 bases remaining between them. This CDR3 has 14 amino acids. CDR3 amino acids: CASSSDPRPDTQYF. The CDR3 DNA follows: TGTGCCAGCAGCTCGGACCCAAGACCAGATACGCAGTATTTT.

This clonotype was seen more than once but under ten times. This chain links TRBV6-6 with TRBJ1-1; tentative D call: TRBD1 (5 bases). V shed 0 bases and J shed 7 bases, with 9 bases lying between them. In germline, CDR1 is MNHNY, CDR2 SVGAGI (reference sequence). CDR3 length: 13 residues. CDR3 region: CASSYSLGGEAFF. In DNA, the CDR3 is TGTGCCAGCAGTTACTCGTTGGGGGGTGAAGCTTTCTTT.

This clonotype was counted only a few times. V gene TRBV20-1 combines with J gene TRBJ2-3; 8 nucleotides agree with TRBD1. The CDR3 has 14 residues. V shed 5 bases and J 4 bases; nucleotides not matched to a gene: 8. The germline V gene encodes CDR1 DFQATT and CDR2 SNEGSKA (reference sequence). The CDR3, as DNA: TGCAGTGCTTACCGGACAGGGTTACCAGATACGCAGTATTTT. This encodes CSAYRTGLPDTQYF.

This clonotype was recorded a few times. This chain links TRBV6-5 with TRBJ2-7; 8 bases agree with TRBD2. The V segment lost 1 base and the J segment 2 bases; nucleotides outside the gene matches: 1. The CDR3 runs to 14 residues. The germline V gene has CDR1 MNHEY and CDR2 SVGAGI. CDR3 nucleotides: TGTGCCAGCAGTTACTACGGGGGGGCCTACGAGCAGTACTTC. Residues: CASSYYGGAYEQYF.

This chain uses TRBV7-9 with TRBJ1-1, with 7 bases that match TRBD1. J lost 9 bases, V lost 2 bases, and 6 bases had no gene match. The CDR3 covers 13 residues. CDR1 and CDR2 (germline): SEHNR, FQNEAQ (reference sequence). The CDR3 loop reads CASSLNRDSKAFF. For the CDR3, the DNA is TGTGCCAGCAGCTTAAACAGGGACAGCAAAGCTTTCTTT.

This clonotype was picked up a small number of times. The chain couples TRBV7-9 to TRBJ2-1, with a possible D match to TRBD2 (6 bases). This CDR3 region has 16 residues. Germline assignment: CDR1 SEHNR and CDR2 FQNEAQ (reference sequence). Trimming pared 4 bases from V and 10 bases from J, leaving 23 bases between. As DNA, the CDR3 is TGTGCCAGCAGCTCAACGACCAGGACTCCGCGGGAAGAGCAGTTCTTC. This gives the protein CASSSTTRTPREEQFF.

J is TRBJ2-3 and V is TRBV7-2; 12 bases align to TRBD2. This CDR3 region has 15 residues. Germline CDR1 and CDR2: SGHTA and FQGNSA. Trimming at V came to 3 bases and at J to 6 bases, leaving 4 bases not matched to a gene. DNA of the CDR3: TGTGCCAGCAGCTTGAGACTAGCGGGAGCGGATACGCAGTATTTT. As protein: CASSLRLAGADTQYF. Full variable domain (rest looked up from reference TRBV7-2 and TRBJ2-3): GAGVSQSPSNKVTEKGKDVELRCDPISGHTALYWYRQSLGQGLEFLIYFQGNSAPDKSGLPSDRFSAERTGGSVSTLTIQRTQQEDSAVYLCASSLRLAGADTQYFGPGTRLTVL.

This clonotype was recorded a few times. This chain uses TRBV2 with TRBJ2-7; TRBD1 agrees at 7 bases. The CDR3 loop spans 17 amino acids. From germline, CDR1 is SNHLY and CDR2 FYNNEI. Trimming at V came to 3 bases and at J to 3 bases, leaving 14 bases not matched to a gene. This CDR3 reads CASSDLETGTSSYEQYF. The CDR3 coding sequence is TGTGCCAGCAGTGACCTCGAGACAGGGACATCCAGCTACGAGCAGTACTTC. Full variable domain (missing parts from reference TRBV2 and TRBJ2-7): EPEVTQTPSHQVTQMGQEVILRCVPISNHLYFYWYRQILGQKVEFLVSFYNNEISEKSEIFDDQFSVERPDGSNFTLKIRSTKLEDSAMYFCASSDLETGTSSYEQYFGPGTRLTVT.

The gene calls are TRBV28 and TRBJ2-4; D possibly uses TRBD1 or TRBD2 (5 bases each). The length of the CDR3 is 14 residues. V was trimmed by 4 bases and J by 3 bases, leaving 10 bases between them. CDR1 and CDR2 (germline): MDHEN, SYDVKM. This CDR3 is CASSSGTLKNIQYF. The DNA of the CDR3 is TGTGCCAGCAGTTCCGGGACCCTCAAAAACATTCAGTACTTC.

This clonotype showed up just a few times. The genes are TRBV29-1 and TRBJ1-1, with a tentative D call TRBD1 (5 bases). Germline V gene lookup returns CDR1 SQVTM and CDR2 ANQGSEA. V was pared by 6 bases and J by 0 bases, with 11 bases between. There are 13 residues in the CDR3. CDR3 residues: CSVGGNMNTEAFF. CDR3 sequence (DNA): TGCAGCGTGGGGGGGAACATGAACACTGAAGCTTTCTTT.

The genes are TRBV20-1 and TRBJ2-1; D not certain. CDR3 size: 15 residues. Trimming removed 0 bases from V and 10 bases from J, with 19 bases in between. Germline V gene sequence: CDR1 DFQATT, CDR2 SNEGSKA (reference sequence). Here the CDR3 reads CSARDWANQREEQFF. The CDR3 nucleotides read TGCAGTGCTAGAGATTGGGCCAACCAAAGAGAAGAGCAGTTCTTC.

This chain links TRBV20-1 with TRBJ2-7; weak D call: TRBD1 (6 bases). Germline assignment: CDR1 DFQATT and CDR2 SNEGSKA (reference sequence). Trimming removed 6 bases from V and 2 bases from J, with 11 bases in between. This CDR3 contains 12 residues. The CDR3 is CSATGSPYEQYF. The CDR3 DNA is TGCAGTGCCACAGGGTCCCCCTACGAGCAGTACTTC.

This clonotype was observed a few times. The chain combines TRBV5-1 with TRBJ1-1; 7 bases are a match to TRBD1. The CDR3 has 12 amino acids. V lost 1 base and J lost 12; bases outside the gene matches: 6. Germline values: CDR1 SGHRS, CDR2 YFSETQ. The CDR3 loop is CASSLTGEGTFF. The DNA for the CDR3 is TGCGCCAGCAGCTTGACAGGGGAGGGAACTTTCTTT. The full variable domain, with the rest looked up from reference TRBV5-1 and TRBJ1-1, is KAGVTQTPRYLIKTRGQQVTLSCSPISGHRSVSWYQQTPGQGLQFLFEYFSETQRNKGNFPGRFSGRQFSNSRSEMNVSTLELGDSALYLCASSLTGEGTFFGQGTRLTVV.

This clonotype has a handful of counts. In nucleotides, the CDR3 is TGTGCCAGCAGTTCCCGCTCGACTAGCGGGGGACACAATGAGCAGTTCTTC. This sequence encodes CASSSRSTSGGHNEQFF. The rearrangement links TRBV12-3 or TRBV12-4 to TRBJ2-1; TRBD2 matches 12 bases. The CDR3 extends over 17 amino acids. V was pared by 4 bases and J by 5 bases, with 9 bases of the junction left unmatched.

This sequence joins TRBV23-1 and TRBJ2-5; D possibly corresponds to TRBD1 (5 bases). TRBV23-1 is an open reading frame, and its role is uncertain. V lost 0 bases to trimming and J lost 1 base, with 15 bases between them. The CDR3 is 17 amino acids. The CDR3, as DNA: TGCGCCAGCAGTCAATCGATGTGGGCTAGGGGCCAAGAGACCCAGTACTTC. This encodes CASSQSMWARGQETQYF.

This clonotype was found a few times. This chain links TRBV28 with TRBJ2-1; 12 bases agree with TRBD1. CDR1 is MDHEN and CDR2 is SYDVKM in the germline V gene. Trimming at V came to 6 bases and at J to 7 bases, leaving 7 bases not matched to a gene. CDR3 size: 15 residues. The CDR3: CASSMGQGAWNEQFF. CDR3 DNA sequence: TGTGCCAGCAGCATGGGACAGGGGGCTTGGAATGAGCAGTTCTTC.

This clonotype has only a few counts. This chain connects TRBV27 to TRBJ2-4; D ambiguous. Germline loops: CDR1 MNHEY, CDR2 SMNVEV (reference sequence). There are 15 residues in the CDR3. With 3 bases removed from V and 1 base from J, the gap between germline ends came to 10 bases. The DNA of the CDR3 is TGTGCCAGCAGTTTTGTGGCGGTTGCCAAAAACATTCAGTACTTC. Translated: CASSFVAVAKNIQYF.

This clonotype was detected only a few times. V and J are TRBV5-1 and TRBJ1-1, with D maybe TRBD1 (6 bases). V was clipped by 2 bases and J by 4 bases, with 12 bases between them. This CDR3 contains 14 residues. The germline V gene encodes CDR1 SGHRS and CDR2 YFSETQ. DNA of the CDR3: TGCGCCAGCAGCTTCCGACAGGTTGGCACTGAAGCTTTCTTT. Amino acid sequence: CASSFRQVGTEAFF.

This clonotype appeared a few times. The rearrangement uses TRBV20-1 and TRBJ1-1; D is perhaps TRBD1 (5 bases). The CDR3 loop spans 13 amino acids. Deletions cut 4 bases from V and 3 bases from J, with 12 bases between. CDR1 DFQATT and CDR2 SNEGSKA come from the germline V gene (reference sequence). The DNA for the CDR3 is TGCAGTGCTATTGCCAGGGTTGACACTGAAGCTTTCTTT. Its translation is CSAIARVDTEAFF.

This clonotype turned up a few times. For the CDR3, the DNA is TGTGCCAGCAGTTTCGCGGGAGTGTGGACTGAGCAGTACTTC. Its protein is CASSFAGVWTEQYF. The V gene is TRBV12-3 or TRBV12-4, the J gene TRBJ2-7, with 7 bases lining up with TRBD2. The J segment lost 7 bases and the V segment lost 3 bases, leaving 9 bases of the junction unmatched. This CDR3 comprises 14 residues.

The V and J genes are TRBV28 and TRBJ2-5; D perhaps matches TRBD2 (6 bases). The V and J ends lost 6 bases and 4 bases respectively, with 9 bases between them. Germline V gene lookup returns CDR1 MDHEN and CDR2 SYDVKM. The CDR3 is 12 residues long. In DNA form, the CDR3 reads TGTGCCAGCAGACCGGGAGTAGAGACCCAGTACTTC. Protein product: CASRPGVETQYF. Using reference TRBV28 and TRBJ2-5 for the parts outside the CDR3, the full variable domain is DVKVTQSSRYLVKRTGEKVFLECVQDMDHENMFWYRQDPGLGLRLIYFSYDVKMKEKGDIPEGYSVSREKKERFSLILESASTNQTSMYLCASRPGVETQYFGPGTRLLVL.

A single count supports this clonotype. The chain has TRBV20-1 and TRBJ1-5; 7 bases match TRBD1. The CDR3 loop spans 17 amino acids. Per germline, CDR1 DFQATT and CDR2 SNEGSKA (reference sequence). With 3 bases clipped from V and 5 bases from J, the junction kept 16 bases outside the gene matches. In DNA form, the CDR3 reads TGCAGTGCTAGTCCACCGGGACAGTCTTTGGTGCATCAGCCCCAGCATTTT. Residues: CSASPPGQSLVHQPQHF.

CDR3 coding DNA: TGTGCCAGCACCACCGAAAGAGCGGGCTCGGAGACCCAGTACTTC. The encoded protein is CASTTERAGSETQYF. This chain links TRBV2 with TRBJ2-5; weak D call: TRBD2 (6 bases). Germline V lookup: CDR1 SNHLY, CDR2 FYNNEI. Deletions cut 7 bases from V and 5 bases from J, with 20 bases between. The CDR3 spans 15 residues.

This CDR3 reads CASSFDYGANVLTF. CDR3 sequence (DNA): TGTGCCAGCAGCTTTGACTATGGGGCCAACGTCCTGACTTTC. This rearrangement joins TRBV5-6 to TRBJ2-6; possible D gene TRBD2, 5 bases. This CDR3 has 14 residues. The germline V gene has CDR1 SGHDT and CDR2 YYEEEE. Deletions cut 2 bases from V and 3 bases from J, with 6 bases between.

The rearrangement joins TRBV28 to TRBJ1-5; D is undetermined. The germline gives CDR1 MDHEN, CDR2 SYDVKM. The germline V and J ends were trimmed by 10 bases and 2 bases, with 15 bases remaining between them. The length of the CDR3 is 14 residues. The CDR3 DNA follows: TGTGCCACACGCCGACAATCCGGCAATCAGCCCCAGCATTTT. This sequence encodes CATRRQSGNQPQHF.